The 17 T cell receptor beta chains below were found in one sample sequenced in a study of T cells in Graves' hyperthyroidism and ophthalmopathy (dated by TCRdb to between 2017 and 2020). Library generation was performed with multiplex PCR. Instrument on record: Illumina HiSeq 2000. TCR beta CDR3 regions were amplified from RNA transcripts. For the first round of RT-PCR on the TCR CDR3, the HTBI primer set was used together with the Qiagen OneStep RT-PCR kit. TCRdb reworked the public reads: Q25 trimming with fastp, MiXCR clone assembly, productive beta chains retained. Rows with one shared CDR3 protein collapse into an entry with the most common genes and DNA. The sample table shows some 440,000 distinct CDR3 sequences, and about 15% are seen once. The biggest ten clones account for roughly 7.7% of the sample. Sequencing used blood. These receptors all stem from a woman between 18 and 30 years old with Graves' hyperthyroidism.

This clonotype was counted only a few times. V and J are TRBV14 and TRBJ1-6, with D tentatively TRBD1 (5 bases). The ends were cut back, 0 bases at V and 7 bases at J, with 10 bases in the middle. The CDR3 is made up of 15 amino acids. Germline CDR1 and CDR2: SGHDN and FVKESK. The CDR3 coding sequence is TGTGCCAGCAGCCAAGACTGGGGGAAGAATTCACCCCTCCACTTT. Amino acids: CASSQDWGKNSPLHF.

This clonotype was seen ten or more times. This rearrangement joins TRBV5-8 to TRBJ2-5, with 8 bases matching TRBD1. The CDR3 loop spans 15 amino acids. Germline trimming cut 4 bases from V and 5 bases from J; bases unmatched to any gene: 10. Germline V gene data show CDR1 as SGHTS and CDR2 as YDEGEE. The CDR3 is CASSRRTGMGETQYF. The DNA of the CDR3 is TGTGCCAGCAGCCGAAGGACAGGGATGGGGGAGACCCAGTACTTC. Complete variable domain (other parts from reference TRBV5-8 and TRBJ2-5): EAGVTQSPTHLIKTRGQQATLRCSPISGHTSVYWYQQALGLGLQFLLWYDEGEERNRGNFPPRFSGRQFPNYSSELNVNALELEDSALYLCASSRRTGMGETQYFGPGTRLLVL.

At least ten counts were recorded for this clonotype. The V and J genes are TRBV27 and TRBJ2-7; D not resolved. The CDR3 sequence is 14 residues long. CDR1 and CDR2 (germline): MNHEY, SMNVEV (reference sequence). V lost 0 bases, J lost 5 bases, and 11 bases lay in between. The CDR3 spells CASSLSGPRDEQYF. CDR3 nucleotide sequence: TGTGCCAGCAGTTTATCAGGGCCCCGGGACGAGCAGTACTTC.

This sequence joins TRBV6-6 and TRBJ2-3; 7 nucleotides agree with TRBD2. Losses at the gene ends were 0 bases for V and 5 bases for J; bases not matched to a gene: 5. The germline V gene encodes CDR1 MNHNY and CDR2 SVGAGI (reference sequence). The CDR3 length is 15 residues. DNA for the CDR3: TGTGCCAGCAGTTACTCCGCGGGAGCTCGAGATACGCAGTATTTT. Translating it yields CASSYSAGARDTQYF.

This clonotype has a count of ten or more. The chain is built from TRBV20-1 and TRBJ2-1; 8 nucleotides match TRBD2. Germline loops: CDR1 DFQATT, CDR2 SNEGSKA (reference sequence). This CDR3 has 14 residues. Unmatched junction bases numbered 4, after V lost 5 bases and J lost 1 base. The CDR3 coding sequence is TGCAGTGCTGGAAGCGGGAGATCCTACAATGAGCAGTTCTTC. Translation: CSAGSGRSYNEQFF.

This clonotype has a count of ten or more. V is TRBV29-1 and J is TRBJ1-2, with 8 bases fitting TRBD1. V lost 3 bases to trimming and J lost 6 bases; unmatched junction nucleotides: 9. CDR1 and CDR2 from the germline V gene are SQVTM and ANQGSEA. The CDR3 totals 14 residues. CDR3 sequence reads: CSVDWGTGGDGYTF. As DNA, the CDR3 is TGCAGCGTTGACTGGGGGACAGGAGGGGATGGCTACACCTTC.

The CDR3 protein is CASSPGWGTVSNQPQHF. The CDR3 region has the DNA TGTGCCAGCAGCCCCGGTTGGGGGACAGTTAGCAATCAGCCCCAGCATTTT. The chain joins TRBV9 to TRBJ1-5, with TRBD1 identical over 7 bases. This CDR3 contains 17 residues. V lost 4 bases to trimming and J lost 0 bases; unmatched junction nucleotides: 10. CDR1 and CDR2 (germline): SGDLS, YYNGEE.

In this sample, this clonotype turned up a few times. A read error is possible here, since a much larger clone lies one base away. The chain couples TRBV6-9 to TRBJ2-6, with D unclear. Per germline, CDR1 MNHGY and CDR2 SVAAGI. The CDR3 extends over 15 amino acids. CDR3 amino acids: CASSYEASGPNVLTF. CDR3 coding DNA: TGTGCCAGCAGTTATGAGGCCTCTGGGCCCAACGTCCTGACTTTC.

The sample holds many counts of this clonotype. The chain joins TRBV7-2 to TRBJ2-3; 10 nucleotides line up with TRBD2. The ends lost 8 bases at V and 1 base at J; junction bases unmatched: 6. The CDR3 extends over 15 amino acids. The germline CDR1 and CDR2 sequences are SGHTA and FQGNSA. The CDR3 spells CASGDSGGRTDTQYF. The CDR3 DNA is TGTGCCAGCGGCGATAGCGGGGGGCGCACAGATACGCAGTATTTT.

J is TRBJ2-3 and V is TRBV5-1, with TRBD2 matching over 14 bases. The CDR3 sequence is 15 residues long. V dropped 0 bases and J dropped 6; count of bases not matched to a gene: 0. The germline V gene has CDR1 SGHRS and CDR2 YFSETQ. This chain's CDR3 is CASSLGTSGGDTQYF. The CDR3 DNA reads TGCGCCAGCAGCTTGGGGACTAGCGGGGGGGATACGCAGTATTTT.

This chain connects TRBV9 to TRBJ2-3, with 9 positions matching TRBD1. The J segment lost 1 base and the V segment lost 5 bases, leaving 5 bases of the junction unmatched. This CDR3 comprises 15 residues. Germline lookup yields CDR1 SGDLS and CDR2 YYNGEE. CDR3: CASSPTGGGTDTQYF. The CDR3 bases are TGTGCCAGCAGTCCGACAGGGGGGGGCACAGATACGCAGTATTTT.

This clonotype was observed many times. CDR3 sequence reads: CAISGGTAPNYGYTF. The CDR3, as DNA: TGTGCCATCTCCGGAGGGACAGCACCTAACTATGGCTACACCTTC. J is TRBJ1-2 and V is TRBV6-1, with 7 bases identical to TRBD1. V trimming: 10 bases; J trimming: 0 bases; junction bases outside the gene matches: 11. The CDR3 is 15 amino acids. Germline V lookup: CDR1 MNHNS, CDR2 SASEGT.

V is TRBV2 and J is TRBJ2-7, with 10 bases aligning to TRBD1. V was clipped by 8 bases and J by 2 bases; unmatched bases: 9. This CDR3 comprises 15 residues. Germline V lookup: CDR1 SNHLY, CDR2 FYNNEI. The CDR3 region is CASEPSGTGAYEQYF. CDR3 in DNA: TGTGCCAGCGAGCCCTCCGGGACAGGGGCCTACGAGCAGTACTTC.

The DNA for the CDR3 is TGTGCCAGCAGACGCCCCCTGGGGAACTATGGCTACACCTTC. It encodes CASRRPLGNYGYTF. This chain links TRBV6-1 with TRBJ1-2; D remains ambiguous. This CDR3 spans 14 amino acids. The V gene lost 6 bases and the J gene lost 2 bases, with 13 bases spanning the gap. From germline, CDR1 is MNHNS and CDR2 SASEGT.

V gene TRBV6-1 combines with J gene TRBJ2-1; 7 nucleotides agree with TRBD2. The junction had 7 bases not matched to a gene; V was cut back by 6 bases and J by 8 bases. The CDR3 runs 13 residues. CDR1 is MNHNS, CDR2 SASEGT, per germline. CDR3 nucleotide sequence: TGTGCCAGCAGCCTCACTAGCGTCGATGAGCAGTTCTTC. It translates to CASSLTSVDEQFF.

Comment on this clonotype: It may be a read error: a sequence one base away is much more abundant. The CDR3 loop is CASSVARFGGANTGGLFF. CDR3 sequence (DNA): TGTGCCAGCAGCGTAGCTCGATTCGGAGGAGCGAACACCGGGGGGCTGTTTTTT. The rearrangement joins TRBV9 to TRBJ2-2, with TRBD2 as a possible D gene (6 bases). Per germline, CDR1 SGDLS and CDR2 YYNGEE. The CDR3 has 18 amino acids.

This clonotype was detected many times. The V call is TRBV5-4, the J call TRBJ1-1, with TRBD1 matching over 8 bases. This CDR3 is built from 16 residues. The germline V gene has CDR1 SGHNT and CDR2 YYREEE (reference sequence). Germline trimming cut 1 base from V and 0 bases from J; bases unmatched to any gene: 5. CDR3 amino acids: CASSLSGQGMNTEAFF. The CDR3 DNA reads as TGTGCCAGCAGCTTGTCCGGACAGGGTATGAACACTGAAGCTTTCTTT.